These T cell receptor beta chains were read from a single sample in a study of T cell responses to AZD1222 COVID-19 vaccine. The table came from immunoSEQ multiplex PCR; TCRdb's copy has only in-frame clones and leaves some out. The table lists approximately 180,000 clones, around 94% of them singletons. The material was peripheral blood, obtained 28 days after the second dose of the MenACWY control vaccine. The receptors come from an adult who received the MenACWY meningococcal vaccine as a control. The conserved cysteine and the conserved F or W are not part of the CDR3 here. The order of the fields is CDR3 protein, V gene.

CDR3: AVSRGGIAETQY
V: TRBV3-1/TRBV3-2

CDR3: ASSQEWGSTDGYT
V: TRBV14

CDR3: ASSYSKNTDTQY
V: TRBV6-5

CDR3: ASSTTGGTEAF
V: TRBV19

CDR3: ASIYRGMNTEAF
V: TRBV28

CDR3: ASRDGFNQPQH
V: TRBV6-5

CDR3: ASSASKGGSYEQY
V: TRBV9

CDR3: ASSYLTENTEAF
V: TRBV6-2/TRBV6-3

CDR3: ASSWGQGRDEQF
V: TRBV5-1

CDR3: ASSLSQGSSPLH
V: TRBV5-1

CDR3: ASSPGTSDRETQY
V: TRBV9

CDR3: AWGEGRYEQY
V: TRBV30

CDR3: SVGGISTDTQY
V: TRBV29-1

CDR3: ASSFDRSYNEQF
V: TRBV7-2

CDR3: ASSEYAGETQY
V: TRBV25-1

CDR3: ASSLGAGDTQY
V: TRBV11-1

CDR3: ASSDPLGEQPQH
V: TRBV18

CDR3: ASSVQGLNQPQH
V: TRBV28

CDR3: ASSLTPGVNSPLH
V: TRBV7-3

CDR3: ASSPYGGGEQY
V: TRBV27

CDR3: ASSVGDSYNEQF
V: TRBV9

CDR3: ASSLGQGRTYEQY
V: TRBV28

CDR3: ASRPTGTGLLGPQH
V: TRBV19